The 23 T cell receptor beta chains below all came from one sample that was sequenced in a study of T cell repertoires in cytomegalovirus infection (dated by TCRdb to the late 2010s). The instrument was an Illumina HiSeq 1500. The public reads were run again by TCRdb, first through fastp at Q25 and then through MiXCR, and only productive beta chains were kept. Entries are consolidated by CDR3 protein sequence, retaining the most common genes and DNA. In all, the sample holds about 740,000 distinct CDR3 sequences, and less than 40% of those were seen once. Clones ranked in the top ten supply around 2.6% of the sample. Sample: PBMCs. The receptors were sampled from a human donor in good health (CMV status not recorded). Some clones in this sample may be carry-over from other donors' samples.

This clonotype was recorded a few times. DNA for the CDR3: TGTGCCAGCAGTTTAGCTCCGGGGACTAGCATCTACGAGCAGTACTTC. Translation gives CASSLAPGTSIYEQYF. The chain couples TRBV27 to TRBJ2-7; 9 nucleotides line up with TRBD2. The CDR3 loop spans 16 amino acids. The ends lost 2 bases at V and 3 bases at J; junction bases unmatched: 8. The germline V gene encodes CDR1 MNHEY and CDR2 SMNVEV (reference sequence).

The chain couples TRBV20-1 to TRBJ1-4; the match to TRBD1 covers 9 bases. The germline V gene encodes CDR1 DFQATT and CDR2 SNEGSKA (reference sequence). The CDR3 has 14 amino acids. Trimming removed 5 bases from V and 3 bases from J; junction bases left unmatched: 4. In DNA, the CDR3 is TGCAGTGCTCACCGGGACAGGGCTAATGAAAAACTGTTTTTT. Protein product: CSAHRDRANEKLFF.

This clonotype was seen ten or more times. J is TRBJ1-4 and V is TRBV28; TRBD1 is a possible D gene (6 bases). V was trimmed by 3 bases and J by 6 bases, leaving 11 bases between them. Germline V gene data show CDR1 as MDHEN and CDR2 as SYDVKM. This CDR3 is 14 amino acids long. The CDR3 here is CASSFAGVHEKLFF. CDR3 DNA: TGTGCCAGCAGTTTTGCAGGGGTTCATGAAAAACTGTTTTTT.

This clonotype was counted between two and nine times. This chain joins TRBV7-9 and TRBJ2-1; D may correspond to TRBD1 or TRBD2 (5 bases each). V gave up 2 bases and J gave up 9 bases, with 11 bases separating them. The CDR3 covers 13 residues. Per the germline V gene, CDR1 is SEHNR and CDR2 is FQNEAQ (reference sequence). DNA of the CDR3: TGTGCCAGCAGCTTACTTTCTGGGGGTGAGCAGTTCTTC. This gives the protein CASSLLSGGEQFF.

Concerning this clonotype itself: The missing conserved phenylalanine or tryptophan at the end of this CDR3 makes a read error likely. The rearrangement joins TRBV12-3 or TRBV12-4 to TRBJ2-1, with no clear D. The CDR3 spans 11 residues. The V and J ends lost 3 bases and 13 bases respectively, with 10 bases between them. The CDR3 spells CASSFRPGQFL. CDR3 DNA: TGTGCCAGCAGTTTCAGACCGGGCCAGTTCTTA.

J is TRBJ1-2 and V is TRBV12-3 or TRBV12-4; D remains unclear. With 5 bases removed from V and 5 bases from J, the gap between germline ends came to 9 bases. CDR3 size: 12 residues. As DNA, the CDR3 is TGTGCCAGCAGTACGACTTCTTATGGCTACACCTTC. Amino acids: CASSTTSYGYTF.

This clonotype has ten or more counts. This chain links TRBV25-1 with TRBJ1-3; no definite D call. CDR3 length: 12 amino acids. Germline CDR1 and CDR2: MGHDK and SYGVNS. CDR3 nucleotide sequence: TGTGCTTCAGCTGTCTCTGGAAACACCATATATTTT. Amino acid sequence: CASAVSGNTIYF. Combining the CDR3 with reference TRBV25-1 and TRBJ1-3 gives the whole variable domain EADIYQTPRYLVIGTGKKITLECSQTMGHDKMYWYQQDPGMELHLIHYSYGVNSTEKGDLSSESTVSRIRTEHFPLTLESARPSHTSQYLCASAVSGNTIYFGEGSWLTVV.

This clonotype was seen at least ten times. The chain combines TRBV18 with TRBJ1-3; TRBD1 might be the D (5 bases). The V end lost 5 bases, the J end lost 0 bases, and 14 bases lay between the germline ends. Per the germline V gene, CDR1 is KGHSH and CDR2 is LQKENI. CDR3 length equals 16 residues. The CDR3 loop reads CASSATGTASGNTIYF. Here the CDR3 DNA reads TGTGCCAGCTCAGCTACCGGGACGGCCTCTGGAAACACCATATATTTT. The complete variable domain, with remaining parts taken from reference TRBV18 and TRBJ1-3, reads NAGVMQNPRHLVRRRGQEARLRCSPMKGHSHVYWYRQLPEEGLKFMVYLQKENIIDESGMPKERFSAEFPKEGPSILRIQQVVRGDSAAYFCASSATGTASGNTIYFGEGSWLTVV.

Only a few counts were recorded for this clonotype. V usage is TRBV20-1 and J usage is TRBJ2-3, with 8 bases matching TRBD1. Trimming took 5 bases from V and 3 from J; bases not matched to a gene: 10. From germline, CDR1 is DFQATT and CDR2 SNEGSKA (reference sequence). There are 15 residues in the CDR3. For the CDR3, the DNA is TGCAGTGCTCCCGTAAGGACAGGGATGACAGATACGCAGTATTTT. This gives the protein CSAPVRTGMTDTQYF.

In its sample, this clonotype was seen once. In DNA, the CDR3 is TGTGCCAGCAGTGACAGTGAGCAGTACTTC. It encodes CASSDSEQYF. The rearrangement joins TRBV6-2 or TRBV6-3 to TRBJ2-7; D might be TRBD1 (5 bases). V shed 5 bases and J shed 7 bases, with 6 bases lying between them. The CDR3 is made up of 10 amino acids. Germline values: CDR1 MNHEY, CDR2 SVGEGT.

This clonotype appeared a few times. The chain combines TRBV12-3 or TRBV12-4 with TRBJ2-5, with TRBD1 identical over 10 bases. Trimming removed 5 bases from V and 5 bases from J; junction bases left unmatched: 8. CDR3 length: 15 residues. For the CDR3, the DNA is TGTGCCAGCAGTCCGACGGGGACAGGGGTCGAGACCCAGTACTTC. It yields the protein CASSPTGTGVETQYF.

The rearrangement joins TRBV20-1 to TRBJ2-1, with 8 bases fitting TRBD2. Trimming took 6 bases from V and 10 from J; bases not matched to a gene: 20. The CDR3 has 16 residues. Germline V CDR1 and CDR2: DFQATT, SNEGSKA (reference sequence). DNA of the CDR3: TGCAGTGCAAAAGTGTTTGGTAGCGGGGAGCGAGGCGAGCAGTTCTTC. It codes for CSAKVFGSGERGEQFF.

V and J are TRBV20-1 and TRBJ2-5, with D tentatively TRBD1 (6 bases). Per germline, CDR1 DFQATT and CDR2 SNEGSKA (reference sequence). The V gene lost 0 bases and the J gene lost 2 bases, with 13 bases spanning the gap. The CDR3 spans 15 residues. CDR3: CSARDGDQGQETQYF. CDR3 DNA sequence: TGCAGTGCTAGAGATGGTGACCAGGGGCAAGAGACCCAGTACTTC.

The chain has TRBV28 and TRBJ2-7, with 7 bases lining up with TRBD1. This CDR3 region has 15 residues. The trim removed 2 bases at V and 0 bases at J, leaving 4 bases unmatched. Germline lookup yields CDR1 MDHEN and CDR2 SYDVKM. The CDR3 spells CASSLPYRGSYEQYF. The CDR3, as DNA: TGTGCCAGCAGTTTACCTTACAGGGGCTCCTACGAGCAGTACTTC.

For the CDR3, the DNA is TGCGCCAGCAGCCCTGACAGGCAGGTTGAGCAGTTCTTC. Translated, it gives CASSPDRQVEQFF. This chain uses TRBV5-1 with TRBJ2-1, with a weak D call TRBD1 (6 bases). Trimming pared 4 bases from V and 9 bases from J, leaving 14 bases between. The CDR3 sequence is 13 residues long. Germline CDR1 is SGHRS and CDR2 is YFSETQ.

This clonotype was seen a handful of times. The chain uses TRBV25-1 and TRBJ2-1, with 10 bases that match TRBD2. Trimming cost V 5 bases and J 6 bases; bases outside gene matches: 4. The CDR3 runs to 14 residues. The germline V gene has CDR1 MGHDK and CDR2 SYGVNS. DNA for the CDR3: TGTGCCAGCAGTAGAGCGGGAGGGAGCAATGAGCAGTTCTTC. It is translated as CASSRAGGSNEQFF.

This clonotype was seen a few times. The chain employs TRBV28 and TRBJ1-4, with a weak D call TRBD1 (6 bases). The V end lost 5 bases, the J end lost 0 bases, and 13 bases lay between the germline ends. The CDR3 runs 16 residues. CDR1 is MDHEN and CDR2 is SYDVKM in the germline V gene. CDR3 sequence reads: CASSTDSFSTNEKLFF. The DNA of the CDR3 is TGTGCCAGCAGTACGGACAGTTTCTCAACTAATGAAAAACTGTTTTTT.

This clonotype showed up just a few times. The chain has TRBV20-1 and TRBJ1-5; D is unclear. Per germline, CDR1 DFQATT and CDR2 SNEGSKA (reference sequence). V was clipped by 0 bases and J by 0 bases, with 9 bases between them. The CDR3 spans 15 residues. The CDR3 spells CSARDSHNSNQPQHF. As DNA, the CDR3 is TGCAGTGCTAGAGATTCGCATAATAGCAATCAGCCCCAGCATTTT.

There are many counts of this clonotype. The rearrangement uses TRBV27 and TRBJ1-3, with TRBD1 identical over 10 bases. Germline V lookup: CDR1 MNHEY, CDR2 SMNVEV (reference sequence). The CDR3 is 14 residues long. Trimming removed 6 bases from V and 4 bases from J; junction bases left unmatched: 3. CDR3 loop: CASSRQGAGNTIYF. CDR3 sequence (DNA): TGTGCCAGCAGCAGACAGGGGGCAGGAAACACCATATATTTT.

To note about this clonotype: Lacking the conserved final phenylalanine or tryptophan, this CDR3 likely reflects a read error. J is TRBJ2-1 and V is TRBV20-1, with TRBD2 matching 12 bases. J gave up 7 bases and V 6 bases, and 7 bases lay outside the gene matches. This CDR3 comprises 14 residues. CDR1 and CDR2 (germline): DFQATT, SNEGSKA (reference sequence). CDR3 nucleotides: TGCAGTGCCTTTCTAGCGGGGGGGTGGAATGAGCAGTTCTTA. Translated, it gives CSAFLAGGWNEQFL.

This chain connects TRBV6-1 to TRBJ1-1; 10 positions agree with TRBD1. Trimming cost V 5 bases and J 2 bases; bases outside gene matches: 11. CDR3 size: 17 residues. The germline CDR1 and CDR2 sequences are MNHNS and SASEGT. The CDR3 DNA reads TGTGCCAGCAGTACCGGGCTCGGGACAGGGGATAACACTGAAGCTTTCTTT. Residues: CASSTGLGTGDNTEAFF.

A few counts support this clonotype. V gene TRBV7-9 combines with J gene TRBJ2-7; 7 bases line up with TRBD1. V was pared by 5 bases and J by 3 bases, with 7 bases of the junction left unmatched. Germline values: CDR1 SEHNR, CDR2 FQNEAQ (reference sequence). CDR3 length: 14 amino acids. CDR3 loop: CASSATGNHYEQYF. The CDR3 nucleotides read TGTGCCAGCAGCGCGACAGGGAACCACTACGAGCAGTACTTC.

The CDR3 DNA reads TGTGCCATCTCCGGGACAGCGAACACCGGGGAGCTGTTTTTT. Protein product: CAISGTANTGELFF. This chain connects TRBV10-3 to TRBJ2-2; TRBD1 matches 7 bases. This CDR3 comprises 14 residues. The V gene end was trimmed by 8 bases and the J gene end by 0 bases; junction bases not matched to a gene: 3. The germline V gene has CDR1 ENHRY and CDR2 SYGVKD.